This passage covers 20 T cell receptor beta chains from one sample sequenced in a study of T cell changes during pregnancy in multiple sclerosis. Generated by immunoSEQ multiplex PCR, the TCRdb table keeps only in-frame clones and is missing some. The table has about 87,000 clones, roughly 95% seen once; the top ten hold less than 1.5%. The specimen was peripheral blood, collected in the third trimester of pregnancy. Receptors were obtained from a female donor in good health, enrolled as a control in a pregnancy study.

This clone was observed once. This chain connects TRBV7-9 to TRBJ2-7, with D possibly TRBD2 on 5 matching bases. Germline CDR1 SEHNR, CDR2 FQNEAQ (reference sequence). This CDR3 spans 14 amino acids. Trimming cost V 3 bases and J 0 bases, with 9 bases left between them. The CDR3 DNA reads TGTGCCAGCAGCTTGACGGGAACCTCCTACGAGCAGTACTTC. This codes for CASSLTGTSYEQYF.

CDR3 region: CASSRDRGAGETQYF. CDR3 coding DNA: TGTGCCAGCAGCAGAGACAGGGGGGCGGGGGAGACCCAGTACTTC. The V gene is TRBV27, the J gene TRBJ2-5, with 9 bases lining up with TRBD1. The CDR3 is 15 amino acids. V lost 6 bases to trimming and J lost 5 bases; unmatched junction nucleotides: 10. Looked up from germline, CDR1 is MNHEY and CDR2 is SMNVEV (reference sequence).

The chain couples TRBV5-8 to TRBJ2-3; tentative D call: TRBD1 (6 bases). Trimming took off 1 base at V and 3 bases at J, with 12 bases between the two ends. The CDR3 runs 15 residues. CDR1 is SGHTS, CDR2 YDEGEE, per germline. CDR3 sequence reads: CASSLSGRGTDTQYF. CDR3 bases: TGTGCCAGCAGCTTGTCCGGCAGGGGAACAGATACGCAGTATTTT.

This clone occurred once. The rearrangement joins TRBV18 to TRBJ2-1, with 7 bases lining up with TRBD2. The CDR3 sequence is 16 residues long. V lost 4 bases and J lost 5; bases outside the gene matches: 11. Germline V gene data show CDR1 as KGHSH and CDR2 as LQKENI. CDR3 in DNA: TGTGCCAGCTCACACATGGTAGGAGGGAGGGACAATGAGCAGTTCTTC. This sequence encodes CASSHMVGGRDNEQFF.

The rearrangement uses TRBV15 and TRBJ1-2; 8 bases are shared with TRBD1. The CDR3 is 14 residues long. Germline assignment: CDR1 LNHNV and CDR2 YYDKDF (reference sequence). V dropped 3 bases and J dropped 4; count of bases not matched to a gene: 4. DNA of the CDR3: TGTGCCACCAGCAGTGACAGGGGTGGCTATGGCTACACCTTC. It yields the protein CATSSDRGGYGYTF.

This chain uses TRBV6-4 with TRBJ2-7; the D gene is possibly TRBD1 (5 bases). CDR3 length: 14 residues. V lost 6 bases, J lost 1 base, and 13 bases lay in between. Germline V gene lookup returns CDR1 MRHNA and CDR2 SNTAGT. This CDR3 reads CASRRDSWSYEQYF. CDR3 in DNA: TGTGCCAGCAGGCGTGACAGCTGGTCCTACGAGCAGTACTTC.

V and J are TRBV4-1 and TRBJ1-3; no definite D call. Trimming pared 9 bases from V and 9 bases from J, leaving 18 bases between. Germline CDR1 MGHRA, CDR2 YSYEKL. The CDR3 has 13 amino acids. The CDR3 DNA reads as TGCGCCAGTCGCGGGGTCGCTCTTGGCACCATATATTTT. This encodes CASRGVALGTIYF.

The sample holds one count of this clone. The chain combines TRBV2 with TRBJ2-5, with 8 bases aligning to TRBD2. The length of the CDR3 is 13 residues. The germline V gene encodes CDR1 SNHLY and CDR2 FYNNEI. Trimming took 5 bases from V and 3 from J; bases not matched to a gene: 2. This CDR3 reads CASSSLAEETQYF. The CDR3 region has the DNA TGTGCCAGCAGTTCACTAGCGGAAGAGACCCAGTACTTC.

In DNA form, the CDR3 reads TGTGCCAGCAGTTCCTCCATTTTAGCGGGACCGCGGTACGAGCAGTACTTC. It codes for CASSSSILAGPRYEQYF. The gene calls are TRBV28 and TRBJ2-7; TRBD2 agrees at 8 bases. The junction had 15 bases not matched to a gene; V was cut back by 4 bases and J by 4 bases. CDR3 length: 17 amino acids. Germline V lookup: CDR1 MDHEN, CDR2 SYDVKM.

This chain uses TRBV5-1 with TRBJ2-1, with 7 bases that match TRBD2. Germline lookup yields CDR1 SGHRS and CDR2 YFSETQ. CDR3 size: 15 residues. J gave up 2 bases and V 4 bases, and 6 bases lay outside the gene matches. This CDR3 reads CASSTLAGAYNEQFF. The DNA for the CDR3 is TGCGCCAGCAGCACCCTTGCGGGAGCCTACAATGAGCAGTTCTTC.

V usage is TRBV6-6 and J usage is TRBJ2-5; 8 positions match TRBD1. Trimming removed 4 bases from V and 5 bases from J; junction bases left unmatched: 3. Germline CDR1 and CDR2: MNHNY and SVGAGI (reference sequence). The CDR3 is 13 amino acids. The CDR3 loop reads CASSSDREETQYF. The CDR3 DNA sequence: TGTGCCAGCAGTTCGGACAGGGAGGAGACCCAGTACTTC.

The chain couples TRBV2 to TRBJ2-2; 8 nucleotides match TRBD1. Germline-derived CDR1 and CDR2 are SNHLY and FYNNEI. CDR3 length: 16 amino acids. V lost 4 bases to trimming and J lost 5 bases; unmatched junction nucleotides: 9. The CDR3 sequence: CASSVQGALWTGELFF. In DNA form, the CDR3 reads TGTGCCAGCAGTGTCCAGGGGGCCCTATGGACCGGGGAGCTGTTTTTT. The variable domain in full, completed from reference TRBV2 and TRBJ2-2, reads EPEVTQTPSHQVTQMGQEVILRCVPISNHLYFYWYRQILGQKVEFLVSFYNNEISEKSEIFDDQFSVERPDGSNFTLKIRSTKLEDSAMYFCASSVQGALWTGELFFGEGSRLTVL.

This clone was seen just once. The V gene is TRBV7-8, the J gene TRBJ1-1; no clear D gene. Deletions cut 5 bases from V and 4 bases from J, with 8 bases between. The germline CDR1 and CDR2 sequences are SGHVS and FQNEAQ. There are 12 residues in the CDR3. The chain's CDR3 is CASSRFGTEAFF. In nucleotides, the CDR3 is TGTGCCAGCAGCCGCTTCGGCACTGAAGCTTTCTTT.

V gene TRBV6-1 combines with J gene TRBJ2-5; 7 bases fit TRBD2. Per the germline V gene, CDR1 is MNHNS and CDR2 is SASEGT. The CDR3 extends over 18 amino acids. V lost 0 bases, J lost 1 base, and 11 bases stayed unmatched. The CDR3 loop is CASSEAYLWLAAQETQYF. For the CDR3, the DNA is TGTGCCAGCAGTGAAGCCTACTTGTGGCTAGCGGCCCAAGAGACCCAGTACTTC.

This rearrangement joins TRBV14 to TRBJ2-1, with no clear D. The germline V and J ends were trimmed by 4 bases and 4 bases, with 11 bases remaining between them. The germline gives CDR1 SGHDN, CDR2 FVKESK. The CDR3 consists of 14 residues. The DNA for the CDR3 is TGTGCCAGCAGCCTTAAGAGCGAATACAATGAGCAGTTCTTC. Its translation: CASSLKSEYNEQFF.

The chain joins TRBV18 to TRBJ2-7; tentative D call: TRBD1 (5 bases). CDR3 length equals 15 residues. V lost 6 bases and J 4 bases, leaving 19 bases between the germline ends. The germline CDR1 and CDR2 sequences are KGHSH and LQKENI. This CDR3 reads CASSPGRSTAYEQYF. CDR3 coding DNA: TGTGCCAGCTCCCCAGGGCGCAGCACCGCTTACGAGCAGTACTTC.

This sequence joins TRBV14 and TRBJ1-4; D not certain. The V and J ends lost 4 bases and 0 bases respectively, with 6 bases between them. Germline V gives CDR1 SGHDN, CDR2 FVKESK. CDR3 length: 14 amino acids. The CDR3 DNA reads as TGTGCCAGCAGCCCAGGCGCAACTAATGAAAAACTGTTTTTT. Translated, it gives CASSPGATNEKLFF.

The CDR3 reads CASSTSGRGNEQFF. Written as DNA, the CDR3 is TGTGCCAGCAGCACTAGCGGGAGAGGCAATGAGCAGTTCTTC. The chain links TRBV7-2 to TRBJ2-1, with 11 bases identical to TRBD2. This CDR3 region has 14 residues. The germline gives CDR1 SGHTA, CDR2 FQGNSA. V shed 5 bases, J shed 6 bases, and the junction held 3 bases outside the gene matches.

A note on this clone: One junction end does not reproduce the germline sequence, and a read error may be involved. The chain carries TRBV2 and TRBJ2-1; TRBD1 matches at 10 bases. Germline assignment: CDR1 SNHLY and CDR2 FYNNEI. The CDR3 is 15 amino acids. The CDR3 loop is CASGEDRGSYNEQFF. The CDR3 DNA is TGTGCCAGCGGTGAGGACAGGGGGTCCTACAATGAGCAGTTCTTC.

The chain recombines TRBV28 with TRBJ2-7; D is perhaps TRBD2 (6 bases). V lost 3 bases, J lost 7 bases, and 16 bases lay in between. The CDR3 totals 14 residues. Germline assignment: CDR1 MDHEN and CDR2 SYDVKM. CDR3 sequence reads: CASSFVGGGGEQYF. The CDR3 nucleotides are TGTGCCAGCAGTTTCGTGGGAGGAGGAGGTGAGCAGTACTTC.